This entry lists 23 T cell receptor beta chains sequenced from one sample in a study of CD8+ T cells in alopecia areata. Reverse transcribed after extraction, RNA yielded cDNA as the sequencing template. TCRdb keeps only in-frame clones here, not all; method: immunoSEQ multiplex PCR. Of roughly 250,000 clones detected, around 67% appear once; the ten largest clones hold 1% to 1.5%. Sequenced material: CD4+ T cells sorted from blood, taken at week 0. The receptors shown here come from a human donor with alopecia areata.

The V call is TRBV27, the J call TRBJ2-3; D perhaps matches TRBD2 (6 bases). Trimming left V 11 bases short and J 6 bases short, with 27 bases between. The CDR3 runs 16 residues. CDR1 MNHEY and CDR2 SMNVEV come from the germline V gene (reference sequence). CDR3 DNA: TGTGCCGCCTCCGTCCTGGGGGGAAGACTACAGGATACGCAGTATTTT. Amino acids: CAASVLGGRLQDTQYF.

Only a few counts were recorded for this clone. Other DNA sequences in this specimen translate into the identical CDR3. The gene calls are TRBV29-1 and TRBJ2-1; D is perhaps TRBD1 (6 bases). CDR1 is SQVTM and CDR2 is ANQGSEA in the germline V gene. The CDR3 has 12 amino acids. Trimming stripped 4 bases from V and 3 bases from J, with 7 bases between. The chain's CDR3 is CSVGGLYNEQFF. For the CDR3, the DNA is TGCAGCGTTGGGGGGCTCTACAATGAGCAGTTCTTC.

The chain combines TRBV2 with TRBJ2-2; D not resolved. Germline V lookup: CDR1 SNHLY, CDR2 FYNNEI. Trimming left V 0 bases short and J 7 bases short, with 12 bases between. The CDR3 extends over 15 amino acids. The CDR3: CASSEAIGPGGELFF. CDR3 in DNA: TGTGCCAGCAGTGAAGCGATCGGCCCGGGCGGGGAGCTGTTTTTT.

This clone was found a few times. Other DNA sequences in the sample encode the same CDR3. This chain uses TRBV27 with TRBJ1-3; 7 nucleotides align to TRBD1. There are 14 residues in the CDR3. The germline CDR1 and CDR2 sequences are MNHEY and SMNVEV (reference sequence). The J segment lost 2 bases and the V segment lost 5 bases, leaving 3 bases of the junction unmatched. Here the CDR3 reads CASSLTGTGNTIYF. The CDR3 nucleotides read TGTGCCAGCAGTCTGACAGGGACTGGAAACACCATATATTTT.

This clone came up a few times. The genes are TRBV7-2 and TRBJ1-4, with TRBD1 matching over 7 bases. V lost 5 bases, J lost 1 base, and 10 bases stayed unmatched. The CDR3 is 17 amino acids. Germline CDR1 and CDR2: SGHTA and FQGNSA. The CDR3 is CASSRLSGGGTNEKLFF. CDR3 coding DNA: TGTGCCAGCAGCCGACTCTCAGGGGGTGGAACTAATGAAAAACTGTTTTTT.

This clone was seen a few times. The rearrangement links TRBV30 to TRBJ2-7; 10 bases align to TRBD2. With V trimmed by 3 bases and J by 2 bases, 7 bases remained unmatched. CDR3 length: 15 amino acids. CDR1 and CDR2 from the germline V gene are GTSNPN and SVGIG (reference sequence). The CDR3 DNA reads as TGTGCCTGGAGCCCGGGACTAGCGAACACCTACGAGCAGTACTTC. Residues: CAWSPGLANTYEQYF. Looking up the rest from reference TRBV30 and TRBJ2-7 gives the full variable domain: SQTIHQWPATLVQPVGSPLSLECTVEGTSNPNLYWYRQAAGRGLQLLFYSVGIGQISSEVPQNLSASRPQDRQFILSSKKLLLSDSGFYLCAWSPGLANTYEQYFGPGTRLTVT.

The chain has TRBV19 and TRBJ1-5, with 9 bases aligning to TRBD1. The CDR3 is 13 amino acids. V lost 6 bases to trimming and J lost 4 bases; unmatched junction nucleotides: 1. Germline lookup yields CDR1 LNHDA and CDR2 SQIVND (reference sequence). The CDR3 loop is CASSDRGNQPQHF. CDR3 nucleotides: TGTGCCAGTAGCGACAGGGGGAATCAGCCCCAGCATTTT.

The chain has TRBV29-1 and TRBJ2-5; D gene unclear. The end of the DNA is better explained by TRBJ2-7, so the J call may be wrong. Germline-derived CDR1 and CDR2 are SQVTM and ANQGSEA. This CDR3 is 12 amino acids long. The CDR3, as DNA: TGCAGCGTTGTGGTAAGCTCCTACGAGCAGTACTTC. Protein: CSVVVSSYEQYF.

The V call is TRBV29-1, the J call TRBJ2-5, with 8 bases aligning to TRBD1. Germline V CDR1 and CDR2: SQVTM, ANQGSEA. The CDR3 is made up of 12 amino acids. Trimming cost V 8 bases and J 4 bases; bases outside gene matches: 6. The CDR3 region has the DNA TGCAGCACCCGGACAGGGCCAGAGACCCAGTACTTC. Translated: CSTRTGPETQYF.

This chain links TRBV15 with TRBJ1-6; D ambiguous. CDR1 is LNHNV, CDR2 YYDKDF, per germline (reference sequence). V lost 5 bases and J 11 bases, leaving 13 bases between the germline ends. The CDR3 loop spans 13 amino acids. The CDR3 sequence: CATSRRLEAPLHF. In nucleotides, the CDR3 is TGTGCCACCAGCCGACGCCTCGAGGCACCCCTCCACTTT.

The chain joins TRBV25-1 to TRBJ2-7; weak D call: TRBD2 (5 bases). The germline V gene encodes CDR1 MGHDK and CDR2 SYGVNS. CDR3 size: 11 residues. V lost 5 bases, J lost 7 bases, and 9 bases lay in between. The CDR3 loop reads CASSRGWEQYF. DNA of the CDR3: TGTGCCAGCAGTCGGGGTTGGGAGCAGTACTTC.

The chain joins TRBV9 to TRBJ2-3; the D gene could be TRBD1 or TRBD2 (5 bases each). The V end was cut by 0 bases, the J end by 10 bases, with 15 bases between. CDR1 is SGDLS and CDR2 is YYNGEE in the germline V gene. This CDR3 has 14 residues. The DNA for the CDR3 is TGTGCCAGCAGCGTAGAGGGTTTACCGGGGCCGCAGTATTTT. It translates to CASSVEGLPGPQYF. Complete variable domain (other parts from reference TRBV9 and TRBJ2-3): DSGVTQTPKHLITATGQRVTLRCSPRSGDLSVYWYQQSLDQGLQFLIQYYNGEERAKGNILERFSAQQFPDLHSELNLSSLELGDSALYFCASSVEGLPGPQYFGPGTRLTVL.

The CDR3 DNA reads as TGCAGCGCCGTCGGGGGGAGCGAGCAGTTCTTC. As protein: CSAVGGSEQFF. This chain joins TRBV29-1 and TRBJ2-1, with TRBD2 identical over 7 bases. The trim removed 7 bases at V and 10 bases at J, leaving 7 bases unmatched. Germline values: CDR1 SQVTM, CDR2 ANQGSEA. The CDR3 extends over 11 amino acids.

This clone has only a few counts. The V and J genes are TRBV9 and TRBJ2-5; 7 nucleotides align to TRBD1. Germline V lookup: CDR1 SGDLS, CDR2 YYNGEE. This CDR3 has 15 residues. The V segment lost 4 bases and the J segment 2 bases; nucleotides outside the gene matches: 8. This chain's CDR3 is CASSPSWDRQETQYF. Here the CDR3 DNA reads TGTGCCAGCAGCCCCTCGTGGGACAGACAAGAGACCCAGTACTTC. Combining the CDR3 with reference TRBV9 and TRBJ2-5 gives the whole variable domain DSGVTQTPKHLITATGQRVTLRCSPRSGDLSVYWYQQSLDQGLQFLIQYYNGEERAKGNILERFSAQQFPDLHSELNLSSLELGDSALYFCASSPSWDRQETQYFGPGTRLLVL.

On this clone itself: The sample has other DNA sequences that encode this CDR3 too. This chain links TRBV29-1 with TRBJ1-1; D unclear. CDR3 length: 12 amino acids. V dropped 6 bases and J dropped 0 bases, with 8 bases sitting between them. Germline V gene data show CDR1 as SQVTM and CDR2 as ANQGSEA. The CDR3 reads CSVVTVNTEAFF. The CDR3 coding sequence is TGCAGCGTAGTTACAGTGAACACTGAAGCTTTCTTT.

The chain employs TRBV30 and TRBJ1-2; 7 bases match TRBD1. The CDR3 has 12 amino acids. The J segment lost 7 bases and the V segment lost 1 base, leaving 3 bases of the junction unmatched. Germline lookup yields CDR1 GTSNPN and CDR2 SVGIG (reference sequence). Written as DNA, the CDR3 is TGTGCCTGGAGTGACAGGGGCAGTGGCTACACCTTC. It encodes CAWSDRGSGYTF.

The genes are TRBV5-6 and TRBJ1-2; D might be TRBD1 (5 bases). The CDR3 loop spans 14 amino acids. Trimming left V 3 bases short and J 3 bases short, with 12 bases between. Per germline, CDR1 SGHDT and CDR2 YYEEEE. CDR3 loop: CASSSTGTDYGYTF. The CDR3 DNA sequence: TGTGCCAGCAGCTCAACCGGGACCGACTATGGCTACACCTTC.

The table lists this clone with a few counts. This chain connects TRBV6-6 to TRBJ2-7, with 7 nucleotides matching TRBD1. Looked up from germline, CDR1 is MNHNY and CDR2 is SVGAGI (reference sequence). This CDR3 contains 11 residues. V shed 6 bases and J 5 bases; nucleotides not matched to a gene: 1. The CDR3 DNA reads as TGTGCCAGCAGGGGACAGAACGAGCAGTACTTC. This gives the protein CASRGQNEQYF.

The gene calls are TRBV6-5 and TRBJ2-7, with TRBD1 matching 8 bases. The CDR3 covers 14 residues. Looked up from germline, CDR1 is MNHEY and CDR2 is SVGAGI. The J segment lost 1 base and the V segment lost 7 bases, leaving 6 bases of the junction unmatched. CDR3 amino acids: CASKWTGSSYEQYF. As DNA, the CDR3 is TGTGCCAGCAAATGGACAGGGTCATCCTACGAGCAGTACTTC.

The genes are TRBV7-2 and TRBJ2-3; D possibly uses TRBD1 or TRBD2 (5 bases each). V lost 4 bases and J lost 5, with 25 bases in between. The CDR3 is 18 residues long. Germline V gives CDR1 SGHTA, CDR2 FQGNSA. DNA of the CDR3: TGTGCCAGCAGCTCGAGTCGTGTCCCCCAGTTTGGGGGAGATACGCAGTATTTT. As protein: CASSSSRVPQFGGDTQYF. Full variable domain (rest looked up from reference TRBV7-2 and TRBJ2-3): GAGVSQSPSNKVTEKGKDVELRCDPISGHTALYWYRQSLGQGLEFLIYFQGNSAPDKSGLPSDRFSAERTGGSVSTLTIQRTQQEDSAVYLCASSSSRVPQFGGDTQYFGPGTRLTVL.

The V and J genes are TRBV7-9 and TRBJ2-5; D ambiguous. The CDR3 length is 10 residues. Between the trimmed V and J ends, which lost 11 bases and 5 bases, there was a span of 9 bases. Looked up from germline, CDR1 is SEHNR and CDR2 is FQNEAQ (reference sequence). The CDR3 bases are TGTGCCGTCGGTGGGGAGACCCAGTACTTC. It translates to CAVGGETQYF.

This clone was found a few times. V is TRBV29-1 and J is TRBJ2-7, with D tentatively TRBD1 (5 bases). Between the trimmed V and J ends, which lost 0 bases and 6 bases, there was a span of 6 bases. The length of the CDR3 is 11 residues. The germline CDR1 and CDR2 sequences are SQVTM and ANQGSEA. The CDR3 is CSVEDRVEQYF. Here the CDR3 DNA reads TGCAGCGTTGAAGACAGGGTCGAGCAGTACTTC.

The rearrangement uses TRBV30 and TRBJ1-5; possibly TRBD1 for D (5 bases). The CDR3 length is 14 residues. The V and J ends lost 0 bases and 3 bases respectively, with 9 bases between them. Germline V gene lookup returns CDR1 GTSNPN and CDR2 SVGIG (reference sequence). CDR3 loop: CAWSVRGNNQPQHF. CDR3 DNA sequence: TGTGCCTGGAGTGTACGGGGGAACAATCAGCCCCAGCATTTT.